These 22 T cell receptor beta chains originate from one sample sequenced in a study of molecular identifiers for immune sequencing clone quantification. TCRdb processed the PCR reads anew with MiXCR; each CDR3 protein has one entry. There are just under 650,000 distinct CDR3 sequences in the sample; just under 20% occur only once, and roughly 0.83% lies in the top ten. The sequenced sample consisted of naive CD8+ T cells from blood, with Jurkat cell RNA spiked in. The subset denotes: FACS-sorted CD8+CD4-CCR7+CD45RA+ naive T cells. Receptors originate from a human donor in good health. Some libraries in this study had Jurkat cell RNA spiked in.

This clonotype was seen repeatedly, ten times or more. This chain links TRBV30 with TRBJ2-7; D is perhaps TRBD2 (6 bases). Trimming cost V 4 bases and J 8 bases, with 18 bases left between them. The CDR3 covers 13 residues. From germline, CDR1 is GTSNPN and CDR2 SVGIG (reference sequence). In DNA, the CDR3 is TGTGCCTGGAACGTGGGGGACTTGAAGAAGCAGTACTTC. This codes for CAWNVGDLKKQYF.

This clonotype was seen at least ten times. The rearrangement uses TRBV24-1 and TRBJ2-1, with D unclear. This CDR3 contains 13 residues. The V gene's germline CDR1 is KGHDR and CDR2 SFDVKD. V lost 1 base and J lost 5, with 5 bases in between. CDR3 loop: CATSDLFHNEQFF. DNA of the CDR3: TGTGCCACCAGTGATTTATTTCACAATGAGCAGTTCTTC.

In the case of this clonotype: A clone one base away is much larger, so this may be a read error. The chain joins TRBV6-2 or TRBV6-3 to TRBJ1-5; tentatively, D is TRBD1 (6 bases). Trimming cost V 2 bases and J 0 bases, with 23 bases left between them. Looked up from germline, CDR1 is MNHEY and CDR2 is SVGEGT. The CDR3 has 20 residues. CDR3 nucleotides: TGTGCCAGCAGTTACCCGCGGACAGTGGGCTCACCATATAGCAATCAGCCCCAGCATTTT. As protein: CASSYPRTVGSPYSNQPQHF.

This clonotype was seen repeatedly, ten times or more. The chain has TRBV2 and TRBJ2-3; possible D gene TRBD1, 5 bases. Germline V gene data show CDR1 as SNHLY and CDR2 as FYNNEI. V was shortened by 4 bases and J by 2 bases, with 16 bases between the two germline ends. This CDR3 has 16 amino acids. The CDR3 loop reads CASSVEVSTATDTQYF. The DNA for the CDR3 is TGTGCCAGCAGTGTAGAGGTTTCGACAGCCACAGATACGCAGTATTTT. The whole variable domain, remainder taken from reference TRBV2 and TRBJ2-3, is EPEVTQTPSHQVTQMGQEVILRCVPISNHLYFYWYRQILGQKVEFLVSFYNNEISEKSEIFDDQFSVERPDGSNFTLKIRSTKLEDSAMYFCASSVEVSTATDTQYFGPGTRLTVL.

On this clonotype itself: A much larger clone sits a single nucleotide away, making a read error possible. CDR3 in amino acids: CASSRGRMEAFF. CDR3 DNA: TGCGCCAGCAGCCGAGGGAGGATGGAAGCTTTCTTT. The gene calls are TRBV4-3 and TRBJ1-1; no firm D call. The V end was cut by 4 bases, the J end by 8 bases, with 11 bases between. Per the germline V gene, CDR1 is LGHNA and CDR2 is YSLEER. CDR3 length: 12 residues.

The table lists this clonotype with a few counts. The chain couples TRBV28 to TRBJ2-5; tentatively, D is TRBD1 (6 bases). V lost 8 bases and J 3 bases, leaving 16 bases between the germline ends. The CDR3 totals 14 residues. CDR1 is MDHEN, CDR2 SYDVKM, per germline. CDR3 loop: CASGEPRGEETQYF. CDR3 sequence (DNA): TGTGCCAGCGGGGAACCCAGGGGAGAAGAGACCCAGTACTTC.

This clonotype was detected only once. The V call is TRBV27, the J call TRBJ2-7; D uncertain. Germline CDR1 MNHEY, CDR2 SMNVEV (reference sequence). The V and J ends lost 2 bases and 2 bases respectively, with 7 bases between them. The CDR3 runs to 13 residues. CDR3 sequence (DNA): TGTGCCAGCAGTTTACGACCGACCTACGAGCAGTACTTC. It yields the protein CASSLRPTYEQYF.

Remarks on this clonotype: Possible read error: a much larger clone is one base away. The rearrangement joins TRBV6-2 or TRBV6-3 to TRBJ2-5, with TRBD2 identical over 10 bases. This CDR3 spans 14 amino acids. Germline loops: CDR1 MNHEY, CDR2 SVGEGT. In DNA, the CDR3 is TGTGCCAGCAGTCAAGGACTAGCGGAAGAGGCCCAGTACTTC. Its translation is CASSQGLAEEAQYF.

This clonotype was seen repeatedly, ten times or more. V and J are TRBV6-5 and TRBJ2-1; 9 positions match TRBD1. This CDR3 has 14 amino acids. J gave up 8 bases and V 5 bases, and 7 bases lay outside the gene matches. Per the germline V gene, CDR1 is MNHEY and CDR2 is SVGAGI. The CDR3 region has the DNA TGTGCCAGCAGTGCCGGGACAGGGAGGTATGAGCAGTTCTTC. This gives the protein CASSAGTGRYEQFF.

The chain has TRBV30 and TRBJ1-2; D is unresolved. The CDR3 totals 13 residues. The germline CDR1 and CDR2 sequences are GTSNPN and SVGIG (reference sequence). Trimming left V 5 bases short and J 4 bases short, with 14 bases between. The CDR3: CAWSPASFYGYTF. CDR3 DNA: TGTGCCTGGTCCCCGGCTAGTTTCTATGGCTACACCTTC.

The sample holds a few counts of this clonotype. This may be a read error: a much more frequent sequence differs by one nucleotide. The chain employs TRBV7-2 and TRBJ2-1, with 10 bases identical to TRBD1. This CDR3 is built from 14 residues. Germline loops: CDR1 SGHTA, CDR2 FQGNSA. V was pared by 4 bases and J by 8 bases, with 5 bases of the junction left unmatched. The CDR3 protein is CASSSDRGRYEQFF. CDR3 nucleotide sequence: TGTGCCAGCAGCTCGGACAGGGGGAGATATGAGCAGTTCTTC. The entire variable domain, with the rest obtained from reference TRBV7-2 and TRBJ2-1, is as follows: GAGVSQSPSNKVTEKGKDVELRCDPISGHTALYWYRQSLGQGLEFLIYFQGNSAPDKSGLPSDRFSAERTGGSVSTLTIQRTQQEDSAVYLCASSSDRGRYEQFFGPGTRLTVL.

A word on this clonotype: No conserved phenylalanine or tryptophan is present at the end of the CDR3, so a read error is the likely explanation. CDR3 loop: CASSTGLDYEQFS. The CDR3 nucleotides are TGTGCCAGCAGCACCGGACTGGACTATGAGCAGTTCTCC. This chain joins TRBV7-9 and TRBJ2-1, with D possibly being TRBD2 (5 bases). With 5 bases removed from V and 8 bases from J, the gap between germline ends came to 13 bases. Germline loops: CDR1 SEHNR, CDR2 FQNEAQ (reference sequence). CDR3 length: 13 amino acids.

The rearrangement joins TRBV5-4 to TRBJ2-2, with 10 bases lining up with TRBD2. CDR1 SGHNT and CDR2 YYREEE come from the germline V gene (reference sequence). CDR3 length: 16 amino acids. With 5 bases clipped from V and 1 base from J, the junction kept 5 bases outside the gene matches. The CDR3 reads CASRPTSGKNTGELFF. The CDR3 DNA reads TGTGCCAGCAGGCCTACTAGCGGGAAGAACACCGGGGAGCTGTTTTTT.

This clonotype appeared many times. The chain uses TRBV12-3 or TRBV12-4 and TRBJ2-7; 10 bases fit TRBD2. J was trimmed by 3 bases and V by 3 bases; bases with no gene match: 5. The length of the CDR3 is 15 residues. This CDR3 is CASSLASGGIYEQYF. CDR3 DNA sequence: TGTGCCAGCAGTTTGGCTAGCGGGGGTATCTACGAGCAGTACTTC.

This clonotype was detected ten times or more. This chain uses TRBV20-1 with TRBJ2-1; 9 nucleotides match TRBD2. This CDR3 region has 17 residues. V was clipped by 0 bases and J by 8 bases; unmatched bases: 14. Germline V lookup: CDR1 DFQATT, CDR2 SNEGSKA (reference sequence). The CDR3 DNA follows: TGCAGTGCTAGAGATGAGACTAGCGGCTCAAATTGGGATGAGCAGTTCTTC. It is translated as CSARDETSGSNWDEQFF.

Turning to this clonotype: A much larger clone differs by one base, so this may be a read error. The V call is TRBV27, the J call TRBJ2-2; 10 nucleotides match TRBD2. The CDR3 has 18 residues. The junction had 8 bases not matched to a gene; V was cut back by 0 bases and J by 4 bases. In germline, CDR1 is MNHEY, CDR2 SMNVEV (reference sequence). CDR3 nucleotides: TGTGCCAGCAGTTTATCACCTTCTACTAGCGGGATCACCGGGGAGCTGTTTTTT. It is translated as CASSLSPSTSGITGELFF.

The sample holds many counts of this clonotype. The chain recombines TRBV4-1 with TRBJ2-3; unclear D gene. V shed 0 bases and J shed 4 bases, with 5 bases lying between them. CDR1 MGHRA and CDR2 YSYEKL come from the germline V gene. CDR3 length: 13 residues. Here the CDR3 reads CASSQDSSDTQYF. For the CDR3, the DNA is TGCGCCAGCAGCCAAGATTCATCAGATACGCAGTATTTT.

This clonotype was counted ten times or more. The rearrangement uses TRBV20-1 and TRBJ2-7, with D hard to call. Deletions cut 0 bases from V and 2 bases from J, with 14 bases between. CDR1 DFQATT and CDR2 SNEGSKA come from the germline V gene (reference sequence). The CDR3 runs to 15 residues. CDR3 residues: CSARDRSASPYEQYF. CDR3 nucleotides: TGCAGTGCTAGAGATCGCTCAGCGAGCCCCTACGAGCAGTACTTC.

Many counts were recorded for this clonotype. This chain connects TRBV27 to TRBJ2-4; D call uncertain. Trimming shortened V by 8 bases and J by 7 bases, and 6 bases separated the two germline ends. The V gene's germline CDR1 is MNHEY and CDR2 SMNVEV (reference sequence). This CDR3 has 10 amino acids. The CDR3 sequence: CASGTNIQYF. In nucleotides, the CDR3 is TGTGCCAGCGGTACGAACATTCAGTACTTC.

This clonotype was counted many times. This chain joins TRBV5-8 and TRBJ1-5, with 7 nucleotides matching TRBD1. The trim removed 6 bases at V and 2 bases at J, leaving 8 bases unmatched. The CDR3 loop spans 15 amino acids. CDR1 and CDR2 from the germline V gene are SGHTS and YDEGEE. CDR3 bases: TGTGCCAGCAAAGAGAGGGGGCTGGGCAATCAGCCCCAGCATTTT. It codes for CASKERGLGNQPQHF.

This clonotype occurred many times. The rearrangement links TRBV5-4 to TRBJ2-3; 7 nucleotides match TRBD1. The CDR3 covers 14 residues. Germline trimming cut 2 bases from V and 5 bases from J; bases unmatched to any gene: 5. Germline CDR1 and CDR2: SGHNT and YYREEE (reference sequence). This chain's CDR3 is CASSFKGAVDTQYF. CDR3 coding DNA: TGTGCCAGCAGCTTTAAGGGGGCGGTAGATACGCAGTATTTT.

In regard to this clonotype: A single base separates this from a much larger clone, so it may be a read error. V gene TRBV28 combines with J gene TRBJ2-7; a possible D gene is TRBD1 (6 bases). Germline V lookup: CDR1 MDHEN, CDR2 SYDVKM. CDR3 length: 15 amino acids. This chain's CDR3 is CASSLPPAGAYEKYF. The DNA of the CDR3 is TGTGCCAGCAGTTTACCCCCGGCAGGGGCCTACGAGAAGTACTTC.